These 14 T cell receptor beta chains share one sample of origin, sequenced in a study of blood T cell repertoires in COVID-19. The table came from immunoSEQ multiplex PCR; TCRdb's copy has only in-frame clones and leaves some out. The data hold some 490,000 clones, with approximately 91% observed a single time. Input material: PBMCs or T cells enriched from blood (not recorded which). Receptors originate from a woman aged 55-75 years who had recovered from COVID-19.

The chain links TRBV9 to TRBJ2-1, with D possibly being TRBD1 (5 bases). The CDR3 sequence is 13 residues long. Trimming left V 2 bases short and J 4 bases short, with 7 bases between. Germline V gene sequence: CDR1 SGDLS, CDR2 YYNGEE. The CDR3 region has the DNA TGTGCCAGCAGCGTTCGACAGTACAATGAGCAGTTCTTC. Residues: CASSVRQYNEQFF.

The chain combines TRBV5-1 with TRBJ1-2, with D maybe TRBD1 (6 bases). The CDR3 is made up of 16 amino acids. Germline V gives CDR1 SGHRS, CDR2 YFSETQ. V gave up 0 bases and J gave up 4 bases, with 16 bases separating them. CDR3 region: CASSLAKPGGPYGYTF. The CDR3 nucleotides are TGCGCCAGCAGCTTGGCCAAGCCGGGGGGGCCCTATGGCTACACCTTC.

The CDR3 DNA reads TGTGCCAGCAGTGAGGACAGGGCCCCGGAGGCTTCACCCCTCCACTTT. Protein product: CASSEDRAPEASPLHF. The chain employs TRBV6-1 and TRBJ1-6, with TRBD1 matching over 8 bases. Looked up from germline, CDR1 is MNHNS and CDR2 is SASEGT. CDR3 length: 16 residues. V dropped 3 bases and J dropped 9; count of bases not matched to a gene: 10.

This rearrangement joins TRBV7-8 to TRBJ2-2; perhaps TRBD1 as D (7 bases). There are 14 residues in the CDR3. V was shortened by 6 bases and J by 6 bases, with 14 bases between the two germline ends. Looked up from germline, CDR1 is SGHVS and CDR2 is FQNEAQ. In nucleotides, the CDR3 is TGTGCCAGCAGGGAGGGGGCAGGTTCCGGGGAGCTGTTTTTT. Protein product: CASREGAGSGELFF.

The chain carries TRBV19 and TRBJ2-2, with 12 bases identical to TRBD1. V was pared by 3 bases and J by 5 bases, with 7 bases of the junction left unmatched. This CDR3 comprises 17 residues. Germline values: CDR1 LNHDA, CDR2 SQIVND (reference sequence). The CDR3: CASSIGGTGGYTGELFF. DNA for the CDR3: TGTGCCAGTAGTATCGGCGGGACAGGGGGCTATACCGGGGAGCTGTTTTTT.

J is TRBJ2-3 and V is TRBV7-2; 7 positions match TRBD2. The CDR3 length is 17 residues. The J segment lost 10 bases and the V segment lost 7 bases, leaving 23 bases of the junction unmatched. The V gene's germline CDR1 is SGHTA and CDR2 FQGNSA. The CDR3 region is CASIPGGGAGRFGAQYF. The CDR3 coding sequence is TGTGCCAGCATCCCCGGTGGGGGAGCGGGGAGATTTGGTGCGCAGTATTTT.

This rearrangement joins TRBV6-4 to TRBJ2-3; D perhaps matches TRBD1 (5 bases). This CDR3 comprises 15 residues. CDR1 is MRHNA, CDR2 SNTAGT, per germline. V was clipped by 1 base and J by 3 bases, with 11 bases between them. CDR3 sequence reads: CASSDFGRATDTQYF. The CDR3 DNA sequence: TGTGCCAGCAGTGACTTTGGCAGGGCAACAGATACGCAGTATTTT.

The chain recombines TRBV3-1 (or the pseudogene TRBV3-2) with TRBJ2-2, with D unclear. Germline CDR1 is LGHDT and CDR2 is YNNKEL (reference sequence). The length of the CDR3 is 12 residues. The V end lost 3 bases, the J end lost 6 bases, and 5 bases lay between the germline ends. The CDR3 coding sequence is TGTGCCAGCAGCCACCGAGCCGGGGAGCTGTTTTTT. Amino acid sequence: CASSHRAGELFF.

J is TRBJ1-2 and V is TRBV7-2; 7 nucleotides line up with TRBD1. The CDR3 runs 15 residues. Trimming took 1 base from V and 8 from J; bases not matched to a gene: 10. Germline CDR1 is SGHTA and CDR2 is FQGNSA. The CDR3 nucleotides are TGTGCCAGCAGCTTAGTCGGTAGGGGGCCCGGGGGCTACACCTTC. This encodes CASSLVGRGPGGYTF.

V gene TRBV6-6 combines with J gene TRBJ1-5; TRBD1 aligns across 8 bases. The CDR3 is made up of 13 amino acids. Germline values: CDR1 MNHNY, CDR2 SVGAGI (reference sequence). With 7 bases clipped from V and 4 bases from J, the junction kept 3 bases outside the gene matches. The CDR3 protein is CASIQGANQPQHF. CDR3 sequence (DNA): TGTGCCAGCATTCAGGGGGCGAATCAGCCCCAGCATTTT.

In its sample, this clone was seen a few times. The J gene is TRBJ1-5, the V gene TRBV5-8, with D unresolved. The CDR3 extends over 14 amino acids. Per germline, CDR1 SGHTS and CDR2 YDEGEE. V shed 4 bases and J shed 0 bases, with 8 bases lying between them. The CDR3 region has the DNA TGTGCCAGCAGCCCCGGCGGTAGCAATCAGCCCCAGCATTTT. Protein product: CASSPGGSNQPQHF.

This chain links TRBV6-1 with TRBJ1-2; D is undetermined. V lost 1 base and J lost 2, with 17 bases in between. Germline V gene sequence: CDR1 MNHNS, CDR2 SASEGT. The CDR3 has 17 residues. In DNA, the CDR3 is TGTGCCAGCAGTGAAGTCCTCGGCGGGGAGGTCAACTATGGCTACACCTTC. As protein: CASSEVLGGEVNYGYTF.

DNA of the CDR3: TGTGCCAGCAGCTTTGCCTGGGGGGGCTACACAGATACGCAGTATTTT. Its translation is CASSFAWGGYTDTQYF. This chain joins TRBV5-5 and TRBJ2-3; weak D call: TRBD2 (7 bases). Trimming left V 2 bases short and J 2 bases short, with 15 bases between. The germline V gene has CDR1 SGHKS and CDR2 YYEKEE (reference sequence). This CDR3 region has 16 residues.

The CDR3, as DNA: TGTGCCAGCAGCGTAGCTGTGGGAACAGGAGAGACCCAGTACTTC. It yields the protein CASSVAVGTGETQYF. The genes are TRBV9 and TRBJ2-5; D might be TRBD1 (5 bases). The CDR3 has 15 residues. V shed 0 bases and J shed 4 bases, with 13 bases lying between them. Germline-derived CDR1 and CDR2 are SGDLS and YYNGEE.